Listed below are T cell receptor beta chains from one sample, sequenced in a study of blood T cells in healthy people across ages. Each CDR3 protein gets one entry after TCRdb re-called the 5' RACE reads with MiXCR. The table records about 380,000 distinct CDR3 sequences, 45% to 65% of them present only once. Sequenced input: blood. All receptors derive from a man in his sixties in good health. Both conserved end residues are part of each CDR3. The D gene is left open where the match is weak. Size is stated for part of the rows, as once, few or many counts, or as a class when the clone is expanded.

v_gene: TRBV5-1; len: 14; j_gene: TRBJ2-5; abundance: NA; d_gene: NA; CDR3aa: CASKVGPGGETQYF; CDR3nt: TGCGCCAGCAAGGTGGGGCCGGGCGGCGAGACCCAGTACTTC
v_gene: TRBV6-5; len: 14; j_gene: TRBJ1-2; abundance: NA; d_gene: TRBD1; CDR3aa: CASSDRGDREGYTF; CDR3nt: TGTGCCAGCAGCGACCGTGGGGACAGGGAGGGCTACACCTTC
v_gene: TRBV11-3; len: 13; j_gene: TRBJ2-1; abundance: NA; d_gene: NA; CDR3aa: CASSLQRFNEQFF; CDR3nt: TGTGCCAGCAGCTTACAGAGGTTCAATGAGCAGTTCTTC
v_gene: TRBV2; len: 16; j_gene: TRBJ1-5; abundance: NA; d_gene: NA; CDR3aa: CASSEGGTPGNQPQHF; CDR3nt: TGTGCCAGCAGTGAAGGGGGGACACCTGGGAATCAGCCCCAGCATTTT
v_gene: TRBV5-1; len: 16; j_gene: TRBJ2-6; abundance: once; d_gene: NA; CDR3aa: CASSLGREAGANVLTF; CDR3nt: TGCGCCAGCAGCTTGGGCAGGGAGGCTGGGGCCAACGTCCTGACTTTC
v_gene: TRBV7-2; len: 13; j_gene: TRBJ2-1; abundance: NA; d_gene: NA; CDR3aa: CASTGTFYNEQFF; CDR3nt: TGTGCCAGCACAGGGACTTTCTACAATGAGCAGTTCTTC
v_gene: TRBV5-1; len: 14; j_gene: TRBJ2-1; abundance: NA; d_gene: NA; CDR3aa: CASSEGLLNNEQFF; CDR3nt: TGCGCCAGCTCCGAGGGCCTGCTCAACAATGAGCAGTTCTTC
v_gene: TRBV2; len: 15; j_gene: TRBJ2-1; abundance: NA; d_gene: NA; CDR3aa: CASSQQPRVRGEQFF; CDR3nt: TGTGCCAGCAGTCAACAGCCGCGGGTAAGGGGTGAGCAGTTCTTC
v_gene: TRBV25-1; len: 12; j_gene: TRBJ1-1; abundance: once; d_gene: NA; CDR3aa: CASTNPPAEAFF; CDR3nt: TGTGCCAGCACCAACCCCCCCGCTGAAGCTTTCTTT
v_gene: TRBV24-1; len: 14; j_gene: TRBJ1-6; abundance: once; d_gene: NA; CDR3aa: CATSGGDCPSPLHF; CDR3nt: TGTGCCACCAGTGGCGGGGACTGTCCTTCACCCCTCCACTTT
v_gene: TRBV7-9; len: 17; j_gene: TRBJ2-5; abundance: few; d_gene: TRBD1; CDR3aa: CASSTVDRGAYQETQYF; CDR3nt: TGTGCCAGCAGCACAGTGGACAGGGGGGCGTACCAAGAGACCCAGTACTTC
v_gene: TRBV21-1; len: 17; j_gene: TRBJ2-5; abundance: NA; d_gene: NA; CDR3aa: CAGSNAGSGGCEETQYF; CDR3nt: TGTGCCGGCAGCAATGCCGGGTCGGGGGGCTGTGAAGAGACCCAGTACTTC
v_gene: TRBV7-9; len: 13; j_gene: TRBJ2-5; abundance: NA; d_gene: NA; CDR3aa: CASSSQFQETQYF; CDR3nt: TGTGCCAGCAGCTCACAGTTTCAAGAGACCCAGTACTTC
v_gene: TRBV20-1; len: 14; j_gene: TRBJ2-1; abundance: many; d_gene: NA; CDR3aa: CSARAYDHGNEQFF; CDR3nt: TGCAGTGCTAGAGCCTATGACCACGGCAATGAGCAGTTCTTC
v_gene: TRBV7-2; len: 12; j_gene: TRBJ1-1; abundance: NA; d_gene: NA; CDR3aa: CASSPPFTEAFF; CDR3nt: TGTGCCAGCAGCCCCCCCTTTACTGAAGCTTTCTTT
v_gene: TRBV7-2; len: 16; j_gene: TRBJ2-7; abundance: few; d_gene: TRBD2; CDR3aa: CASSLVASGSLYEQYF; CDR3nt: TGTGCCAGCAGCTTAGTGGCTAGCGGGAGCTTGTACGAGCAGTACTTC
v_gene: TRBV20-1; len: 12; j_gene: TRBJ2-3; abundance: NA; d_gene: NA; CDR3aa: CSAQGGRDTQYF; CDR3nt: TGCAGTGCCCAAGGTGGGAGAGATACGCAGTATTTT
v_gene: TRBV29-1; len: 13; j_gene: TRBJ2-3; abundance: NA; d_gene: TRBD1; CDR3aa: CSALIPGGGTQYF; CDR3nt: TGCAGCGCGCTCATACCAGGGGGCGGTACGCAGTATTTT
v_gene: TRBV28; len: 14; j_gene: TRBJ2-5; abundance: NA; d_gene: NA; CDR3aa: CASSSGVNQETQYF; CDR3nt: TGTGCCAGCAGTTCAGGGGTAAACCAAGAGACCCAGTACTTC
v_gene: TRBV6-6; len: 15; j_gene: TRBJ2-4; abundance: NA; d_gene: NA; CDR3aa: CASSYSTGSTNIQYF; CDR3nt: TGTGCCAGCAGTTACTCGACTGGTTCTACTAACATTCAGTACTTC
v_gene: TRBV20-1; len: 14; j_gene: TRBJ2-1; abundance: NA; d_gene: TRBD1; CDR3aa: CSASSAGGRNEQFF; CDR3nt: TGCAGTGCTAGTTCGGCAGGGGGCCGGAATGAGCAGTTCTTC
v_gene: TRBV30; len: 14; j_gene: TRBJ2-7; abundance: NA; d_gene: NA; CDR3aa: CAWGPGGGLYEQYF; CDR3nt: TGTGCCTGGGGGCCCGGAGGAGGTCTATACGAGCAGTACTTC
v_gene: TRBV6-2/TRBV6-3; len: 16; j_gene: TRBJ2-1; abundance: few; d_gene: TRBD2; CDR3aa: CASSDLAGGRRSEQFF; CDR3nt: TGTGCCAGCAGTGACCTAGCGGGAGGGCGGAGGAGTGAGCAGTTCTTC